The clone carrying this T cell receptor (beta chain) was detected only a few times. This CDR3 is 16 amino acids long. V shed 2 bases, J shed 10 bases, and the junction held 8 bases outside the gene matches. Germline V gene sequence: CDR1 KGHSH, CDR2 LQKENI. The sample is drawn from a study of T cell changes during pregnancy in multiple sclerosis. Sequencing used immunoSEQ multiplex PCR; TCRdb keeps in-frame clones, though not all of them. The sample lists tens of thousands of clones; 80% to 95% were seen once. Sequencing was performed on CD4+ T cells from peripheral blood mononuclear cells, taken in the second trimester of pregnancy. The chain couples TRBV18 to TRBJ1-6, with 10 nucleotides matching TRBD1. The sequence was collected from a female donor with multiple sclerosis, enrolled in a pregnancy study. For the CDR3, the DNA is TGTGCCAGCTCACCAGCCTCCGGGACAGGGGTCTCACCCCTCCACTTT. As protein: CASSPASGTGVSPLHF.